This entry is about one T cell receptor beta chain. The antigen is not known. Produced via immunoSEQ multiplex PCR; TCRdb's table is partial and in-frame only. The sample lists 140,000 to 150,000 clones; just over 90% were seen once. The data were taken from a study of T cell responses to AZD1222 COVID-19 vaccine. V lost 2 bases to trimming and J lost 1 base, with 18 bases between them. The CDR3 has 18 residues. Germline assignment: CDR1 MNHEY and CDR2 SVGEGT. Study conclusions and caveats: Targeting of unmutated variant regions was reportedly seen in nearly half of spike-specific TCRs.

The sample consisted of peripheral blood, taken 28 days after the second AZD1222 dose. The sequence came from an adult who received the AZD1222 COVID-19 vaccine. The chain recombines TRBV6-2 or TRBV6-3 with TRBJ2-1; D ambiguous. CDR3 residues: CASSYPGRFVRSYNEQFF. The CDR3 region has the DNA TGTGCCAGCAGTTACCCCGGACGGTTTGTGAGGTCCTACAATGAGCAGTTCTTC.